A single sample gave rise to the 6 T cell receptor beta chains below, sequenced in a study of radiation and T cells in renal cell carcinoma. The table came from immunoSEQ multiplex PCR; TCRdb's copy has only in-frame clones and leaves some out. This sample has roughly 120,000 clones, with roughly 85% found just once. The time point is: baseline pretreatment blood. The treatment is: 15 Gy SBRT to primary tumor, nephrectomy 4 weeks later. The input for sequencing was blood, taken from a patient whose treatment included radiotherapy and nephrectomy. The receptors shown here come from a woman aged 60-70 years with renal cell carcinoma.

A remark on this clone: A much larger clone differs from this one at a single base, so this may be a read error. The chain employs TRBV11-2 and TRBJ2-1, with 10 bases identical to TRBD2. This CDR3 has 14 amino acids. After removal of 5 bases from V and 4 bases from J, the junction contained 2 bases not matched to a gene. Germline V gene sequence: CDR1 SGHAT, CDR2 FQNNGV. The CDR3 region is CASSRTSGYNEQFF. CDR3 coding DNA: TGTGCCAGCAGCCGGACTAGCGGATACAATGAGCAGTTCTTC.

V is TRBV19 and J is TRBJ2-6, with no clear D. The CDR3 is made up of 22 amino acids. V was cut by 0 bases and J by 1 base, with 25 bases left in between. The germline V gene has CDR1 LNHDA and CDR2 SQIVND (reference sequence). The CDR3 nucleotides are TGTGCCAGTAGTATAGAAGGTTTCTCTAGGCAGGCATTACCTTCTGGGGCCAACGTCCTGACTTTC. As protein: CASSIEGFSRQALPSGANVLTF.

The gene calls are TRBV6-1 and TRBJ1-2; D gene uncertain. V was clipped by 8 bases and J by 4 bases, with 11 bases between them. The germline gives CDR1 MNHNS, CDR2 SASEGT. This CDR3 contains 12 residues. CDR3 residues: CASARRPYGYTF. The CDR3 DNA is TGTGCCAGCGCCCGAAGGCCCTATGGCTACACCTTC.

The V and J genes are TRBV19 and TRBJ2-1; a weak D match, TRBD1 (6 bases). V was pared by 3 bases and J by 1 base, with 7 bases between. Germline loops: CDR1 LNHDA, CDR2 SQIVND (reference sequence). The CDR3 contains 14 residues. The CDR3 reads CASSMTGSYNEQFF. CDR3 DNA: TGTGCCAGTAGTATGACAGGTTCCTACAATGAGCAGTTCTTC.

The CDR3 region has the DNA TGTGCCAGCAGTCCCAGGGGGCTTGGCACCGGGGAGCTGTTTTTT. Residues: CASSPRGLGTGELFF. This sequence joins TRBV6-1 and TRBJ2-2; TRBD1 agrees at 8 bases. CDR1 is MNHNS, CDR2 SASEGT, per germline. V shed 5 bases, J shed 4 bases, and the junction held 6 bases outside the gene matches. This CDR3 has 15 residues.

This sequence joins TRBV28 and TRBJ1-1; 10 bases match TRBD1. Trimming removed 3 bases from V and 7 bases from J; junction bases left unmatched: 11. Germline CDR1 reads MDHEN; CDR2 reads SYDVKM. The CDR3 length is 16 residues. CDR3 sequence: CASSLQGQGWEVEAFF. CDR3 DNA sequence: TGTGCCAGCAGTTTGCAGGGACAGGGGTGGGAGGTTGAAGCTTTCTTT. The full variable domain, in which reference TRBV28 and TRBJ1-1 provide the parts outside the CDR3, is DVKVTQSSRYLVKRTGEKVFLECVQDMDHENMFWYRQDPGLGLRLIYFSYDVKMKEKGDIPEGYSVSREKKERFSLILESASTNQTSMYLCASSLQGQGWEVEAFFGQGTRLTVV.